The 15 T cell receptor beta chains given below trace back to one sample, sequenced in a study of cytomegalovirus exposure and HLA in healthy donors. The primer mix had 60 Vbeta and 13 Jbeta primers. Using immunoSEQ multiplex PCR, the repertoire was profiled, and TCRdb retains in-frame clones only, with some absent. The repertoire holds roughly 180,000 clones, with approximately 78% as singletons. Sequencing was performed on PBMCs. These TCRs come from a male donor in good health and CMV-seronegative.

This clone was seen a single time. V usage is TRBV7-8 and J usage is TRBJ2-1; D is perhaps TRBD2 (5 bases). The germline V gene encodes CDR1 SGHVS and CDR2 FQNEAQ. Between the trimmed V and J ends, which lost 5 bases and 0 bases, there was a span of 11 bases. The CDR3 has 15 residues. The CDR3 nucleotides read TGTGCCAGCAGCCCCCTGGGGAGCTCCTACAATGAGCAGTTCTTC. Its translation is CASSPLGSSYNEQFF.

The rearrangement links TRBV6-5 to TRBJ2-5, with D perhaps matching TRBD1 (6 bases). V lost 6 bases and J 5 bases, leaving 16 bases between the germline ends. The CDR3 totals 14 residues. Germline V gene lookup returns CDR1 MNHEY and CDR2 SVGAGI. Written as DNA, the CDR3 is TGTGCCAGCAGCCCGAGGGGGAGTGGGGAGACCCAGTACTTC. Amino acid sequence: CASSPRGSGETQYF.

CDR3 sequence: CASSVGSTSGTGEQYF. The CDR3 region has the DNA TGTGCCAGCAGCGTAGGGTCCACTAGCGGGACGGGAGAGCAGTACTTC. This chain links TRBV9 with TRBJ2-7, with 10 bases matching TRBD2. Trimming at V came to 0 bases and at J to 7 bases, leaving 10 bases not matched to a gene. The CDR3 sequence is 16 residues long. Germline assignment: CDR1 SGDLS and CDR2 YYNGEE.

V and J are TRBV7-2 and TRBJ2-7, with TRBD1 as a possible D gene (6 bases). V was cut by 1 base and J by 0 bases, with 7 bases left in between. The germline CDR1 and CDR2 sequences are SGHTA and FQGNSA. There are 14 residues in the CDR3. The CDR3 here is CASSLGQVSYEQYF. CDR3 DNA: TGTGCCAGCAGCTTAGGACAGGTCTCCTACGAGCAGTACTTC.

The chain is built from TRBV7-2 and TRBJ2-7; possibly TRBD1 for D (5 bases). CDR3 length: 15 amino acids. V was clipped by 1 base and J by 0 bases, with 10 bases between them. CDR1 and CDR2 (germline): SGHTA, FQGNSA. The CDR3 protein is CASSLGAGPSYEQYF. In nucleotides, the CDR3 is TGTGCCAGCAGCTTAGGGGCAGGGCCCTCCTACGAGCAGTACTTC.

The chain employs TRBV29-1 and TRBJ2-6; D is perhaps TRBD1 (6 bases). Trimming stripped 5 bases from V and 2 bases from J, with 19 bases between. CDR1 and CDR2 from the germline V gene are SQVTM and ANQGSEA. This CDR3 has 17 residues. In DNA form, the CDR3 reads TGCAGCGTTTTAGGGACAAGGGTAGATCCTGGGGCCAACGTCCTGACTTTC. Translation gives CSVLGTRVDPGANVLTF.

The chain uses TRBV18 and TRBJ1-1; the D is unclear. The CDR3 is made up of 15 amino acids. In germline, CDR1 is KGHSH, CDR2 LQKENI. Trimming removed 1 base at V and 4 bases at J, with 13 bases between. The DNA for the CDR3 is TGTGCCAGCTCACCACGTCCCCCTGAGGGCACTGAAGCTTTCTTT. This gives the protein CASSPRPPEGTEAFF.

The CDR3 loop is CASTGAIAGAAGELFF. The CDR3 DNA reads as TGTGCCAGCACCGGAGCTATAGCGGGGGCAGCGGGGGAGCTGTTTTTT. This rearrangement joins TRBV25-1 to TRBJ2-2; TRBD2 matches 9 bases. The CDR3 loop spans 16 amino acids. Trimming at V came to 7 bases and at J to 8 bases, leaving 14 bases not matched to a gene. CDR1 is MGHDK and CDR2 is SYGVNS in the germline V gene.

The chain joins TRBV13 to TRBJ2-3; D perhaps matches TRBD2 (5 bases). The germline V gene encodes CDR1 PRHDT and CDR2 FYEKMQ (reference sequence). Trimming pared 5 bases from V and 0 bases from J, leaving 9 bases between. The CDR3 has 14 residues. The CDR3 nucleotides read TGTGCCAGCAGCCCCGAGGGCAGCACAGATACGCAGTATTTT. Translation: CASSPEGSTDTQYF.

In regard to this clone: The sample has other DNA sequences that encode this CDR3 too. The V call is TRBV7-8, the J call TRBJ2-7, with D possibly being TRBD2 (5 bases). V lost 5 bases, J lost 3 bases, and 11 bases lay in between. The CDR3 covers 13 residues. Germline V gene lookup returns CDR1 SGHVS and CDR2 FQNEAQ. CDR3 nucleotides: TGTGCCAGCAGCCGTACTAGTAACTACGAGCAGTACTTC. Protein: CASSRTSNYEQYF. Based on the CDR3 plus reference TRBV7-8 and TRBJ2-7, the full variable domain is GAGVSQSPRYKVAKRGQDVALRCDPISGHVSLFWYQQALGQGPEFLTYFQNEAQLDKSGLPSDRFFAERPEGSVSTLKIQRTQQEDSAVYLCASSRTSNYEQYFGPGTRLTVT.

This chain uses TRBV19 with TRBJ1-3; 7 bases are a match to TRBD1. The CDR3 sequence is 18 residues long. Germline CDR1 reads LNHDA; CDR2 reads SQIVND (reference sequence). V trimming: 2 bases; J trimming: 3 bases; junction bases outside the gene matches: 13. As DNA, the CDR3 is TGTGCCAGTAGTATACGGGCGACAGGGACTTCGAGTGGAAACACCATATATTTT. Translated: CASSIRATGTSSGNTIYF.

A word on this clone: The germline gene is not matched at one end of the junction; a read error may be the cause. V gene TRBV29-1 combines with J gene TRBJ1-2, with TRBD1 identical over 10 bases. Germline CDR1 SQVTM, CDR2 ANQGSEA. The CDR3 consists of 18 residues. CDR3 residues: CSVEEPGQGSRIRYGYTF. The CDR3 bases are TGCAGCGTAGAAGAACCGGGACAGGGGTCCCGAATCCGCTATGGCTACACCTTC.

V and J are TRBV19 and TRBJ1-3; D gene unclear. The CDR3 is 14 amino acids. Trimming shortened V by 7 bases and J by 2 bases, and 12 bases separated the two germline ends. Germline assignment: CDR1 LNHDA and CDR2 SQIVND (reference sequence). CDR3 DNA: TGTGCCAGTAAACAGCAATCGGCTGGAAACACCATATATTTT. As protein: CASKQQSAGNTIYF.

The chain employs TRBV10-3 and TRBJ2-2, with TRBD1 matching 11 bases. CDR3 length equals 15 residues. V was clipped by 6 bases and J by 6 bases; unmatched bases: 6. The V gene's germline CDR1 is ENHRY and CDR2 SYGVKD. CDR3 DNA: TGTGCCATCAGCAGCCAGGGACAGGGGGCCGGGGAGCTGTTTTTT. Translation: CAISSQGQGAGELFF.

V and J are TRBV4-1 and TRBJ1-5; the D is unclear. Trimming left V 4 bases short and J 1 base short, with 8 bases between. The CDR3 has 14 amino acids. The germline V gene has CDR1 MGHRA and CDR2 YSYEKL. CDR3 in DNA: TGCGCCAGCAGCCTTCGGAGGAGCAATCAGCCCCAGCATTTT. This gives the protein CASSLRRSNQPQHF.